What follows describes a single T cell receptor beta chain. Antigen unknown. This sample stems from a study of regulatory T cells in long-lasting Graves disease. According to the study, TCR beta libraries were built with iRepertoire HTBI primers and CDR3-region Arm-PCR. TCRdb called the multiplex PCR reads again in MiXCR, with one record for every CDR3 protein. The sample lists under 800,000 distinct CDR3 sequences, about 16% occurring once. Study observations and caveats: Favored gene segments in persistent disease were TRBV28, TRBJ1-2 and TRBJ2-5.

Time point noted: newly diagnosed GD, antithyroid drugs for less than 3 months. Following extraction of RNA from PBMCs, that RNA was used to make the TCR library. This CDR3 region has 14 residues. V was clipped by 4 bases and J by 5 bases, with 11 bases between them. CDR1 is LGHDT and CDR2 is YNNKEL in the germline V gene (reference sequence). These data are also associated with another study on T cells in Graves' hyperthyroidism and ophthalmopathy. That publication notes: Stable Graves' hyperthyroidism denoted no ophthalmopathy progression over 18 months.

The chain recombines TRBV3-1 with TRBJ2-2; D unresolved. The sequencing used peripheral blood mononuclear cells (PBMCs), collected at new diagnosis, from a patient treated with antithyroid drugs. The TCR was taken from a woman in her thirties with Graves disease. The CDR3 DNA sequence: TGTGCCAGCAGCCTCACTCCCGAGACCGGGGAGCTGTTTTTT. It is translated as CASSLTPETGELFF.